This entry describes one TCR beta chain. This record comes from a study of blood T cell repertoires in COVID-19. Germline CDR1 and CDR2: MDHEN and SYDVKM. Losses at the gene ends were 3 bases for V and 4 bases for J; bases not matched to a gene: 7. The CDR3 has 15 amino acids. Assay: immunoSEQ multiplex PCR; the TCRdb copy retains only in-frame clones and omits some. Here the sample spans 390,000 or so clones, approximately 89% being singletons. The material sequenced was peripheral blood. This clonotype was sampled from a woman in her twenties or thirties with COVID-19, enrolled during active disease. The V and J genes are TRBV28 and TRBJ2-3; 7 bases agree with TRBD2. Here the CDR3 DNA reads TGTGCCAGCAGTTTCGGCGGGACTAAGGCAGATACGCAGTATTTT. Its protein is CASSFGGTKADTQYF.